One and the same sample provided the 30 T cell receptor beta chains below, sequenced in a study of shared T cell receptors in the human thymus. Clones were sequenced by immunoSEQ multiplex PCR, and TCRdb holds only the in-frame ones, with some missing. The sample holds 500,000 to 750,000 clones, around 87% seen once. This sample was shared with a second study, whose subject was human thymus T cells.

The sequencing input was thymocytes. The source is a boy in the first two years of life with a congenital heart defect.

This chain links TRBV4-3 with TRBJ2-1; the D is unclear. The CDR3 runs to 17 residues. The V gene's germline CDR1 is LGHNA and CDR2 YSLEER. Trimming pared 0 bases from V and 4 bases from J, leaving 16 bases between. DNA for the CDR3: TGCGCCAGCAGCCAAGAGGTAGCCCAGCCCCCTTACAATGAGCAGTTCTTC. Its translation: CASSQEVAQPPYNEQFF.

The chain carries TRBV28 and TRBJ2-1; TRBD2 aligns across 7 bases. This CDR3 contains 14 residues. The V and J ends lost 11 bases and 4 bases, in that order; junction bases with no gene match: 11. Germline CDR1 and CDR2: MDHEN and SYDVKM. Here the CDR3 DNA reads TGTGCCGGATCGGGGAGGGAGTCGTACAATGAGCAGTTCTTC. Protein sequence: CAGSGRESYNEQFF.

V gene TRBV11-3 combines with J gene TRBJ2-5; D perhaps matches TRBD1 (5 bases). The ends were cut back, 1 base at V and 3 bases at J, with 15 bases in the middle. The CDR3 length is 16 residues. The V gene's germline CDR1 is SGHNT and CDR2 YENEEA. The CDR3 loop reads CASSLVRQGLKETQYF. The CDR3, as DNA: TGTGCCAGCAGCTTAGTAAGGCAGGGTCTTAAAGAGACCCAGTACTTC. Filled out from reference TRBV11-3 and TRBJ2-5, the complete variable domain reads EAGVVQSPRYKIIEKKQPVAFWCNPISGHNTLYWYLQNLGQGPELLIRYENEEAVDDSQLPKDRFSAERLKGVDSTLKIQPAELGDSAVYLCASSLVRQGLKETQYFGPGTRLLVL.

The chain joins TRBV28 to TRBJ1-1; D uncertain. CDR1 and CDR2 from the germline V gene are MDHEN and SYDVKM. With 7 bases removed from V and 1 base from J, the gap between germline ends came to 16 bases. The CDR3 spans 15 residues. CDR3 sequence: CASNLRGEENTEAFF. DNA of the CDR3: TGTGCCAGCAACCTACGCGGGGAGGAGAACACTGAAGCTTTCTTT.

The rearrangement uses TRBV9 and TRBJ1-5; D gene unclear. Trimming shortened V by 4 bases and J by 9 bases, and 8 bases separated the two germline ends. Germline CDR1 reads SGDLS; CDR2 reads YYNGEE. The CDR3 is 11 residues long. CDR3 nucleotide sequence: TGTGCCAGCAGCCCTATAACGCCCCAGCATTTT. This codes for CASSPITPQHF.

A note on this clone: The junction departs from germline at one end; a sequencing error may be responsible. The chain joins TRBV6-1 to TRBJ2-7; 12 bases are shared with TRBD1. This CDR3 comprises 14 residues. Germline CDR1 and CDR2: MNHNS and SASEGT. The CDR3 DNA reads as TGTGCCAGCAGATCCGGGACAGGGGGCTGCTGCTTGGACTTC. It specifies CASRSGTGGCCLDF.

The DNA for the CDR3 is TGTGCCAGCAGCCAAGACAGTCTTAATGAAAAACTGTTTTTT. Its translation: CASSQDSLNEKLFF. The V and J genes are TRBV4-2 and TRBJ1-4; D is unclear. The V and J ends lost 0 bases and 4 bases respectively, with 6 bases between them. The germline CDR1 and CDR2 sequences are LGHNA and YNFKEQ. The CDR3 contains 14 residues.

The chain uses TRBV5-1 and TRBJ2-7; 7 nucleotides match TRBD1. Unmatched junction bases numbered 14, after V lost 4 bases and J lost 1 base. The germline CDR1 and CDR2 sequences are SGHRS and YFSETQ. The CDR3 extends over 17 amino acids. The CDR3 loop reads CASSLDRNRTLSYEQYF. DNA of the CDR3: TGCGCCAGCAGCCTGGACAGGAACCGCACCCTATCCTACGAGCAGTACTTC.

The rearrangement links TRBV6-1 to TRBJ1-3, with a possible D match to TRBD1 (6 bases). Germline lookup yields CDR1 MNHNS and CDR2 SASEGT. V lost 6 bases and J lost 1, with 10 bases in between. CDR3 length: 14 residues. The CDR3 bases are TGTGCCAGCAGCGCACAGGGTTCTGGAAACACCATATATTTT. The encoded protein is CASSAQGSGNTIYF.

V and J are TRBV9 and TRBJ1-2, with a possible D match to TRBD1 (6 bases). The CDR3 runs 17 residues. CDR1 SGDLS and CDR2 YYNGEE come from the germline V gene. V was clipped by 0 bases and J by 0 bases, with 15 bases between them. The DNA of the CDR3 is TGTGCCAGCAGCGTAGTCCTCCGGGACACCACTAACTATGGCTACACCTTC. Its protein product is CASSVVLRDTTNYGYTF.

This chain uses TRBV6-5 with TRBJ2-2; TRBD2 is a possible D gene (6 bases). V lost 6 bases to trimming and J lost 5 bases, with 16 bases between them. The CDR3 has 15 residues. CDR1 is MNHEY and CDR2 is SVGAGI in the germline V gene. The CDR3, as DNA: TGTGCCAGCAGCACACTAGCCGGAGGTACCGGGGAGCTGTTTTTT. It encodes CASSTLAGGTGELFF.

CDR3 sequence: CASSLAGNEQFF. The CDR3 DNA reads as TGTGCCAGCAGTTTAGCGGGAAATGAGCAGTTCTTC. The chain carries TRBV27 and TRBJ2-1, with D possibly TRBD2 on 6 matching bases. V was clipped by 2 bases and J by 7 bases, with 6 bases between them. CDR1 is MNHEY, CDR2 SMNVEV, per germline (reference sequence). The CDR3 extends over 12 amino acids.

In its sample, this clone was seen a few times. The chain recombines TRBV19 with TRBJ1-5; D is possibly TRBD1 (6 bases). The ends were cut back, 5 bases at V and 3 bases at J, with 11 bases in the middle. The CDR3 runs to 14 residues. Looked up from germline, CDR1 is LNHDA and CDR2 is SQIVND (reference sequence). The CDR3 here is CASSAQGSNQPQHF. The CDR3, as DNA: TGTGCCAGTAGTGCTCAGGGGTCCAATCAGCCCCAGCATTTT.

The V call is TRBV7-3, the J call TRBJ2-1, with TRBD2 identical over 9 bases. This CDR3 spans 15 amino acids. Germline trimming cut 4 bases from V and 4 bases from J; bases unmatched to any gene: 5. CDR1 and CDR2 from the germline V gene are SGHTA and FQGTGA. CDR3 residues: CASSSTSGFYNEQFF. In DNA form, the CDR3 reads TGTGCCAGCAGCTCCACTAGCGGGTTTTACAATGAGCAGTTCTTC.

The genes are TRBV18 and TRBJ1-5; D uncertain. Germline assignment: CDR1 KGHSH and CDR2 LQKENI. V was trimmed by 2 bases and J by 0 bases, leaving 5 bases between them. The CDR3 is made up of 14 amino acids. CDR3: CASSPGHSNQPQHF. CDR3 DNA: TGTGCCAGCTCACCAGGGCATAGCAATCAGCCCCAGCATTTT.

V gene TRBV4-1 combines with J gene TRBJ2-3; TRBD2 agrees at 7 bases. The junction had 5 bases not matched to a gene; V was cut back by 4 bases and J by 4 bases. The germline CDR1 and CDR2 sequences are MGHRA and YSYEKL. The CDR3 has 14 residues. The CDR3 bases are TGCGCCAGCAGCCGGCGGGAGCCCGCAGATACGCAGTATTTT. Amino acid sequence: CASSRREPADTQYF.

The chain employs TRBV4-3 and TRBJ2-7; D not resolved. Trimming removed 1 base at V and 2 bases at J, with 12 bases between. CDR1 is LGHNA, CDR2 YSLEER, per germline. The CDR3 has 15 amino acids. The DNA for the CDR3 is TGCGCCAGCAGCCAAGCGGGTAGCTTCCCCTACGAGCAGTACTTC. Translated, it gives CASSQAGSFPYEQYF.

This rearrangement joins TRBV4-2 to TRBJ2-2; D might be TRBD2 (6 bases). Germline CDR1 and CDR2: LGHNA and YNFKEQ. This CDR3 has 16 residues. V was shortened by 0 bases and J by 7 bases, with 15 bases between the two germline ends. This CDR3 reads CASSQDPQRAIGELFF. DNA for the CDR3: TGTGCCAGCAGCCAAGATCCCCAGCGGGCTATCGGGGAGCTGTTTTTT.

This clone was picked up one time. The J gene is TRBJ2-2, the V gene TRBV11-2, with D maybe TRBD1 (6 bases). Trimming removed 5 bases at V and 3 bases at J, with 19 bases between. CDR3 size: 17 residues. Germline V gene lookup returns CDR1 SGHAT and CDR2 FQNNGV. The chain's CDR3 is CASSHKKGEEDTGELFF. The CDR3 bases are TGTGCCAGCAGCCATAAAAAGGGGGAAGAGGACACCGGGGAGCTGTTTTTT.

The chain carries TRBV19 and TRBJ1-2; D unresolved. Germline CDR1 and CDR2: LNHDA and SQIVND (reference sequence). The ends were cut back, 4 bases at V and 4 bases at J, with 13 bases in the middle. This CDR3 contains 14 residues. The CDR3 region is CASSTGLEGYGYTF. Written as DNA, the CDR3 is TGTGCCAGTAGTACCGGACTCGAGGGCTATGGCTACACCTTC.

This clone was observed a single time. The V and J genes are TRBV6-4 and TRBJ1-1; D unresolved. Germline CDR1 and CDR2: MRHNA and SNTAGT. The CDR3 spans 15 residues. Trimming shortened V by 6 bases and J by 7 bases, and 21 bases separated the two germline ends. The CDR3 region is CASSPRTNLRGEAFF. The DNA of the CDR3 is TGTGCCAGCAGCCCTAGGACCAATCTGCGGGGTGAAGCTTTCTTT.

V gene TRBV18 combines with J gene TRBJ2-7; TRBD2 agrees at 10 bases. The germline V gene encodes CDR1 KGHSH and CDR2 LQKENI. The CDR3 has 16 residues. The ends lost 3 bases at V and 4 bases at J; junction bases unmatched: 9. The chain's CDR3 is CASSPMTGTSAYEQYF. The CDR3 DNA sequence: TGTGCCAGCTCACCTATGACCGGGACTAGCGCGTACGAGCAGTACTTC.

The chain couples TRBV7-9 to TRBJ2-7, with a possible D match to TRBD2 (5 bases). There are 13 residues in the CDR3. V gave up 1 base and J gave up 5 bases, with 9 bases separating them. Germline CDR1 is SEHNR and CDR2 is FQNEAQ (reference sequence). The CDR3 is CASSLVDWHEQYF. The CDR3 DNA reads TGTGCCAGCAGCTTAGTGGACTGGCACGAGCAGTACTTC.

This sequence joins TRBV4-1 and TRBJ2-5; 9 bases align to TRBD1. Germline assignment: CDR1 MGHRA and CDR2 YSYEKL. The CDR3 is made up of 14 amino acids. V lost 3 bases to trimming and J lost 5 bases; unmatched junction nucleotides: 4. The chain's CDR3 is CASSHTGGWETQYF. The CDR3 DNA is TGCGCCAGCAGCCATACAGGGGGCTGGGAGACCCAGTACTTC.

The chain combines TRBV4-1 with TRBJ2-1, with 11 nucleotides matching TRBD2. The CDR3 has 18 residues. Trimming at V came to 1 base and at J to 0 bases, leaving 5 bases not matched to a gene. Per germline, CDR1 MGHRA and CDR2 YSYEKL. The CDR3 DNA reads TGCGCCAGCAGCCAAGGTCCGGGACTAGCGGCCTCCTACAATGAGCAGTTCTTC. Translating gives CASSQGPGLAASYNEQFF.

CDR3 bases: TGTGCCAGCAGCGTAGGAGTGAGGCAGAATGGAGAAAAACTGTTTTTT. It is translated as CASSVGVRQNGEKLFF. This chain joins TRBV9 and TRBJ1-4; D remains unclear. Trimming pared 0 bases from V and 8 bases from J, leaving 17 bases between. The CDR3 is 16 amino acids. From germline, CDR1 is SGDLS and CDR2 YYNGEE. Together with reference TRBV9 and TRBJ1-4, the CDR3 gives the full variable domain: DSGVTQTPKHLITATGQRVTLRCSPRSGDLSVYWYQQSLDQGLQFLIQYYNGEERAKGNILERFSAQQFPDLHSELNLSSLELGDSALYFCASSVGVRQNGEKLFFGSGTQLSVL.

Of note for this clone: One end of the junction varies from germline; a read error may be responsible. This chain links TRBV7-7 with TRBJ2-2; 11 nucleotides agree with TRBD2. This CDR3 has 18 residues. Germline CDR1 is SSHAT and CDR2 is FNYEAQ (reference sequence). DNA of the CDR3: TGTGCTAGCAGCGAGGGGGTAGCGGGAGGGCCGGGCACCGGGGAGCTGTTTTTT. Residues: CASSEGVAGGPGTGELFF.

This clone was observed once. This chain links TRBV25-1 with TRBJ2-3; 14 bases match TRBD2. The CDR3 consists of 18 residues. Germline V gene lookup returns CDR1 MGHDK and CDR2 SYGVNS. Losses at the gene ends were 2 bases for V and 4 bases for J; bases not matched to a gene: 8. The CDR3 DNA sequence: TGTGCCAGCAGTGAACCCCGAGGGACTAGCGGGAGACCAGATACGCAGTATTTT. Encoded protein: CASSEPRGTSGRPDTQYF.

The chain has TRBV5-6 and TRBJ2-7; no definite D call. CDR1 SGHDT and CDR2 YYEEEE come from the germline V gene. Trimming pared 0 bases from V and 11 bases from J, leaving 9 bases between. The CDR3 is 11 amino acids. CDR3 nucleotide sequence: TGTGCCAGCAGCTTGGGACCTGCGGAGTACTTC. Translation gives CASSLGPAEYF.

J is TRBJ2-2 and V is TRBV5-3, with 8 bases matching TRBD1. TRBV5-3 falls under the ORF class, with uncertain function. Trimming cost V 3 bases and J 1 base; bases outside gene matches: 5. The length of the CDR3 is 16 residues. The CDR3 sequence is CARSWGTGENTGELFF. CDR3 DNA: TGTGCCAGAAGCTGGGGGACAGGAGAGAACACCGGGGAGCTGTTTTTT.